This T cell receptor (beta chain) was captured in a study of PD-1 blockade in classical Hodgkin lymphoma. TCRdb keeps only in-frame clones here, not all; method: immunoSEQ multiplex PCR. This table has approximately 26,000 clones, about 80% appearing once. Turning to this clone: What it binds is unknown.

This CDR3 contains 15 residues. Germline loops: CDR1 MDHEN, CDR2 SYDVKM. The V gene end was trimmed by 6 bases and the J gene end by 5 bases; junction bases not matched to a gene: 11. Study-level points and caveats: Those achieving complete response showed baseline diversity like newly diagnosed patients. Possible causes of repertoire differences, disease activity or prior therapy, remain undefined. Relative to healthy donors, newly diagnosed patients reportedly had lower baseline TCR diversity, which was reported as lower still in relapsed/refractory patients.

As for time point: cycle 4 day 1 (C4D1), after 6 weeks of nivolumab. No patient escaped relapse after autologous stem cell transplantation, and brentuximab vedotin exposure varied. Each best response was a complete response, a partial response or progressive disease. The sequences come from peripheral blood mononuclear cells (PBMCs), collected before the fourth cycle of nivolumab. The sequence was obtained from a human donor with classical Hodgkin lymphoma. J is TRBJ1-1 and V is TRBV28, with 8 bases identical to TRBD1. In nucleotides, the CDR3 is TGTGCCAGCAGCGAAACGGACAGGGTAGTAACTGAAGCTTTCTTT. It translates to CASSETDRVVTEAFF.